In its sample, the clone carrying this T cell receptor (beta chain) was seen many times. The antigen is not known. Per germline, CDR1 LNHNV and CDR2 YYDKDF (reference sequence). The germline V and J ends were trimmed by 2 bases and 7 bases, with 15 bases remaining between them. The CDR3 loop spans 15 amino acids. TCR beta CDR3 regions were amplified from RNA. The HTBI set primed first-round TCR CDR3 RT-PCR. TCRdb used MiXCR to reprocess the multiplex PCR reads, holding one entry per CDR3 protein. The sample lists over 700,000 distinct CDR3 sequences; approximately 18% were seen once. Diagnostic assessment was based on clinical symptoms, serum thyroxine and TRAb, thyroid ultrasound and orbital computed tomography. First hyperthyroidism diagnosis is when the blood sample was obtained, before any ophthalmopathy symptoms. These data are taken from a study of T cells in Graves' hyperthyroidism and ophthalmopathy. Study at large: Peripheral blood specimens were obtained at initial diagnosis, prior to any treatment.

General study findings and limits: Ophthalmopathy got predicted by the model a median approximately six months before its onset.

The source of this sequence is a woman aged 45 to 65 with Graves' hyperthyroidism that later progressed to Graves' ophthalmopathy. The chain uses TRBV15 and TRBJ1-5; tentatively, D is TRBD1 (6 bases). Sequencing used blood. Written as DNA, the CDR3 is TGTGCCACCAGCAGACAACAACAGGGAGGACAGCCCCAGCATTTT. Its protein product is CATSRQQQGGQPQHF.